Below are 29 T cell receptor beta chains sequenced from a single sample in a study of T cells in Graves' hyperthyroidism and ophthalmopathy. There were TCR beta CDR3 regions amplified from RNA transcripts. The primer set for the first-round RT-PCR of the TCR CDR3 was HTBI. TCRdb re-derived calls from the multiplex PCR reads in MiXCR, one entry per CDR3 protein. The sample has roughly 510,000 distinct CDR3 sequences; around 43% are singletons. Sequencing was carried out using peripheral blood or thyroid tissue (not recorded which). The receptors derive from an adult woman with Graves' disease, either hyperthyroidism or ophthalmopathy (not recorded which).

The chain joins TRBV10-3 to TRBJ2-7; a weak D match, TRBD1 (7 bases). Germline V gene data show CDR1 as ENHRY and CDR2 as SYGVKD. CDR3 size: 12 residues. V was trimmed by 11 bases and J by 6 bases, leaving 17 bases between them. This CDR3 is CASNQGGGEQYF. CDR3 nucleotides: TGTGCCTCCAACCAGGGGGGCGGCGAGCAGTACTTC.

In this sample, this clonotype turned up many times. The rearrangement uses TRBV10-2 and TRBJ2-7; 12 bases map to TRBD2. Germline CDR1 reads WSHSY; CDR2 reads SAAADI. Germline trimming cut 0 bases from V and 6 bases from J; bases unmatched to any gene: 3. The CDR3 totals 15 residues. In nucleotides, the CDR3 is TGCGCCAGCAGTGAGTCGCCGACTAGCGGGAGCGAGCAGTACTTC. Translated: CASSESPTSGSEQYF.

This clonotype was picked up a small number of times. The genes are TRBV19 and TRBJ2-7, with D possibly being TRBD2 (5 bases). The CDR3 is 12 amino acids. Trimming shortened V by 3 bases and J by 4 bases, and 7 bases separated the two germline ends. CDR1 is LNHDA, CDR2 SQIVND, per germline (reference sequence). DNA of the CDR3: TGTGCCAGTAGTATTGAGGGTTACGAGCAGTACTTC. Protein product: CASSIEGYEQYF.

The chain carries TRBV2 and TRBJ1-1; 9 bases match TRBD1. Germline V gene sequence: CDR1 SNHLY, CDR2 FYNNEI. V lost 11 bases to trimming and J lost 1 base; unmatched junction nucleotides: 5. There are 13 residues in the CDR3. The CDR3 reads CAGRQGGNTEAFF. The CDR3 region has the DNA TGTGCCGGTCGACAGGGGGGGAACACTGAAGCTTTCTTT.

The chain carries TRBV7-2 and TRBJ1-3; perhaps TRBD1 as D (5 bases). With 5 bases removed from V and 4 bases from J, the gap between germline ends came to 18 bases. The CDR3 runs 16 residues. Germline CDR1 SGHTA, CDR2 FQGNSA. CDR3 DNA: TGTGCCAGCAGCCCCGACAGACGTCCGTCCGGAAACACCATATATTTT. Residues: CASSPDRRPSGNTIYF.

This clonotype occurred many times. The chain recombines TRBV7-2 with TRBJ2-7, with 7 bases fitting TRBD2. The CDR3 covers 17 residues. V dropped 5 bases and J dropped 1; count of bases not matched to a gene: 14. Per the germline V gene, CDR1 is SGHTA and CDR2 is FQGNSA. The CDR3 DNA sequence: TGTGCCAGCAGCGGGGGGGGTGGCGGGACTTCATCCTACGAGCAGTACTTC. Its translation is CASSGGGGGTSSYEQYF.

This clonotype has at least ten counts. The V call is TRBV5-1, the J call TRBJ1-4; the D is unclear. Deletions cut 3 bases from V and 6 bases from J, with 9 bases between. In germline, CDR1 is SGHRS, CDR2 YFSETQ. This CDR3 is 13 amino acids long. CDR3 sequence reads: CASSSGEDEKLFF. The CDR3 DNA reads TGCGCCAGCAGCTCCGGGGAGGATGAAAAACTGTTTTTT.

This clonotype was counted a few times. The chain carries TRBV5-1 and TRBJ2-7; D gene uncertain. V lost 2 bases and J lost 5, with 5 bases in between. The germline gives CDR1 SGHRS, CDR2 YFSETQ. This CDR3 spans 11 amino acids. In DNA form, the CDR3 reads TGCGCCAGCAGCTTTAGGGACGAGCAGTACTTC. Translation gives CASSFRDEQYF.

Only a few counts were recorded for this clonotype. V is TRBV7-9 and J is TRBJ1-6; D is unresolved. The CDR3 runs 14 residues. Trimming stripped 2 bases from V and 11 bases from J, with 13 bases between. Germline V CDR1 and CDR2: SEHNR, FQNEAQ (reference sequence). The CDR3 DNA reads TGTGCCAGCAGCTTAAGCACAGAAAGGGCACCCCTCCACTTT. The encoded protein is CASSLSTERAPLHF. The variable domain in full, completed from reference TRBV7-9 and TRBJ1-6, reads DTGVSQNPRHKITKRGQNVTFRCDPISEHNRLYWYRQTLGQGPEFLTYFQNEAQLEKSRLLSDRFSAERPKGSFSTLEIQRTEQGDSAMYLCASSLSTERAPLHFGNGTRLTVT.

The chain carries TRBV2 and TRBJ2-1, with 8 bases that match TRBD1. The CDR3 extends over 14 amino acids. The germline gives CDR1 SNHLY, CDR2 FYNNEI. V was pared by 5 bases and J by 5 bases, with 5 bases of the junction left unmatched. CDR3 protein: CASSKGQVDNEQFF. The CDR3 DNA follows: TGTGCCAGCAGTAAGGGACAGGTGGACAATGAGCAGTTCTTC.

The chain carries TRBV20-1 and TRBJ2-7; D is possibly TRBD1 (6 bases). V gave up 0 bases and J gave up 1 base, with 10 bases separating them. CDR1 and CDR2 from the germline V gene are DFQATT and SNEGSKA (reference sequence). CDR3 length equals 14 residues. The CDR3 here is CSARDMGASYEQYF. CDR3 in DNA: TGCAGTGCTAGAGACATGGGGGCATCCTACGAGCAGTACTTC.

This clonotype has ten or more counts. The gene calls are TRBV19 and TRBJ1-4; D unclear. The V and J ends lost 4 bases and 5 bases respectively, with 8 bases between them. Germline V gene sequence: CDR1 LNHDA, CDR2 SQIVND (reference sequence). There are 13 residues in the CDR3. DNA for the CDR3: TGTGCCAGTAGTACGGGGAAAAATGAAAAACTGTTTTTT. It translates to CASSTGKNEKLFF.

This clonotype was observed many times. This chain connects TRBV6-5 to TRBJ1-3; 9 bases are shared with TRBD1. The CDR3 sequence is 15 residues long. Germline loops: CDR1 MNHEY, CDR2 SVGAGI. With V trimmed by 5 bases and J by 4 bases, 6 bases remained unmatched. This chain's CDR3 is CASSRDRAFGNTIYF. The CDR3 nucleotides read TGTGCCAGCAGTCGGGACAGGGCCTTCGGAAACACCATATATTTT.

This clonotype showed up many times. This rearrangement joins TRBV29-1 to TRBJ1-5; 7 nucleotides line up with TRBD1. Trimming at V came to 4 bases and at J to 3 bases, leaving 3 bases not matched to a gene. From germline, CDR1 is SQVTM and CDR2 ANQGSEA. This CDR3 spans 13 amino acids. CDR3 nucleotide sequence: TGCAGCGTTGCGACAGGGACCAATCAGCCCCAGCATTTT. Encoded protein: CSVATGTNQPQHF.

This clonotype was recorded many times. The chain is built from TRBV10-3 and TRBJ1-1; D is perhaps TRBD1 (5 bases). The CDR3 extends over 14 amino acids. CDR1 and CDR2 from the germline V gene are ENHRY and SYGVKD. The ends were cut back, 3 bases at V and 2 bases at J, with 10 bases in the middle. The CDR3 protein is CAISDATANTEAFF. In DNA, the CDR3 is TGTGCCATCAGTGACGCGACAGCTAACACTGAAGCTTTCTTT.

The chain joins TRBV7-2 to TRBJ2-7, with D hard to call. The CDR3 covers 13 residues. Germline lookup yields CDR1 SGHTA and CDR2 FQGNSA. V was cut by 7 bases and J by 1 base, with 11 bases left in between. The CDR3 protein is CASTPGQSYEQYF. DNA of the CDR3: TGTGCCAGCACTCCCGGGCAATCCTACGAGCAGTACTTC.

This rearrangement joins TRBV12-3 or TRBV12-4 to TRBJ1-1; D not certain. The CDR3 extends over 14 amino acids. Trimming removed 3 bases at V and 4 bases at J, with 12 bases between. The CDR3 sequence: CASSFAEGATEAFF. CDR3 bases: TGTGCCAGCAGTTTTGCGGAAGGCGCCACTGAAGCTTTCTTT.

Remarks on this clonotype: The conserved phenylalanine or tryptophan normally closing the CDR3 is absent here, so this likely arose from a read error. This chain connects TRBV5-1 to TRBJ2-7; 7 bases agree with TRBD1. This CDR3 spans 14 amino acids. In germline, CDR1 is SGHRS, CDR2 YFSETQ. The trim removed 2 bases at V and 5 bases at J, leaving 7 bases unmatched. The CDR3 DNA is TGCGCCAGCAGCTTAGACAACAGGGGACACGAGCAGTACTCC. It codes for CASSLDNRGHEQYS.

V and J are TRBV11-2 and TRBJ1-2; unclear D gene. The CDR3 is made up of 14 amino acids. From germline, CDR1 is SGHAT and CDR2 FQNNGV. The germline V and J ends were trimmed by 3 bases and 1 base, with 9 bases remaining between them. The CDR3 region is CASSLSQNNYGYTF. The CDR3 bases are TGTGCCAGCAGCTTGTCCCAGAATAACTATGGCTACACCTTC. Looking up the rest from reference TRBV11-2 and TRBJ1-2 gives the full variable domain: EAGVAQSPRYKIIEKRQSVAFWCNPISGHATLYWYQQILGQGPKLLIQFQNNGVVDDSQLPKDRFSAERLKGVDSTLKIQPAKLEDSAVYLCASSLSQNNYGYTFGSGTRLTVV.

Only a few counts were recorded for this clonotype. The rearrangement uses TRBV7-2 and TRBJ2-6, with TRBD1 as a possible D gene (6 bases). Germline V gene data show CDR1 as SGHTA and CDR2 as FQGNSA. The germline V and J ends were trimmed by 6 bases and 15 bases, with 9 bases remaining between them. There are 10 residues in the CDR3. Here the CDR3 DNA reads TGTGCCAGCAGTTTGACAGGCCTGACTTTC. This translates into CASSLTGLTF.

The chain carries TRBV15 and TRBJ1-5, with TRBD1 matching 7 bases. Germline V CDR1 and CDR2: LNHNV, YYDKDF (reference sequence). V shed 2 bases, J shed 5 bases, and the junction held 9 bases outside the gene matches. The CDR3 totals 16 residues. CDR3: CATSRTNRGLDQPQHF. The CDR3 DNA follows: TGTGCCACCAGCAGAACAAACAGGGGCCTCGATCAGCCCCAGCATTTT.

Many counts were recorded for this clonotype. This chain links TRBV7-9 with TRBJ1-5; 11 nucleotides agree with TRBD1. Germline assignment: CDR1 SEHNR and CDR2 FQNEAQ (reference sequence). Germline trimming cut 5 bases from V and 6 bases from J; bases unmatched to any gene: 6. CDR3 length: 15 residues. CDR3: CASSHRDRGFQPQHF. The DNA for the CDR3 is TGTGCCAGCAGCCACCGGGACAGGGGGTTTCAGCCCCAGCATTTT.

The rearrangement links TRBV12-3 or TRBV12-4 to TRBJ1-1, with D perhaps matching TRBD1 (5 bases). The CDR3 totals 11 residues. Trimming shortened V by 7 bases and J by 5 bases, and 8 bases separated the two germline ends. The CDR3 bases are TGTGCCAGCACGGGGGGGACTGAAGCTTTCTTT. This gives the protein CASTGGTEAFF.

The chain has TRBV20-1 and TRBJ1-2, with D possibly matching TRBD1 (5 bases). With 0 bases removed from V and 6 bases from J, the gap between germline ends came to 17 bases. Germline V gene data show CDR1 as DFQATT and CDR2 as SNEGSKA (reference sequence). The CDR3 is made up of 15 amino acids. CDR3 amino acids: CSARDLTSGDDGYTF. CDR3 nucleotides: TGCAGTGCTAGAGACCTGACTAGCGGGGACGATGGCTACACCTTC.

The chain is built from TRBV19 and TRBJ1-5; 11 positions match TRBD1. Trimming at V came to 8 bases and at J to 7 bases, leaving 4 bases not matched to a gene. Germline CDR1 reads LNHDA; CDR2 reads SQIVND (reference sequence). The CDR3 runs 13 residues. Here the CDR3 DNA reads TGTGCCAGTGAGGGACAGGGGGTACAGCCCCAGCATTTT. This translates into CASEGQGVQPQHF.

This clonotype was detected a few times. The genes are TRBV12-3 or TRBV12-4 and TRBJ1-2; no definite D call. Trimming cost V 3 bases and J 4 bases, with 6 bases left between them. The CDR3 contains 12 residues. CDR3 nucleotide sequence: TGTGCCAGCAGTTTTGACATCTATGGCTACACCTTC. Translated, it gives CASSFDIYGYTF.

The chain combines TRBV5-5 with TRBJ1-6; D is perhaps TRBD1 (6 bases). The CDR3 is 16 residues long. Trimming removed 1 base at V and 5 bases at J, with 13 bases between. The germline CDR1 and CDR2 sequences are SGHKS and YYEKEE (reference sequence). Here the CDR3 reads CASSLQPGHNNSPLHF. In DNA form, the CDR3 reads TGTGCCAGCAGCTTGCAACCGGGACACAATAATTCACCCCTCCACTTT.

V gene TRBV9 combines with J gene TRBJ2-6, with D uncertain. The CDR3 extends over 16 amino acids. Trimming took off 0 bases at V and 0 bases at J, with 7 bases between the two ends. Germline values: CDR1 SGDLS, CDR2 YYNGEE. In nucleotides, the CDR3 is TGTGCCAGCAGCGTAGGTGGGGACTCTGGGGCCAACGTCCTGACTTTC. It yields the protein CASSVGGDSGANVLTF.

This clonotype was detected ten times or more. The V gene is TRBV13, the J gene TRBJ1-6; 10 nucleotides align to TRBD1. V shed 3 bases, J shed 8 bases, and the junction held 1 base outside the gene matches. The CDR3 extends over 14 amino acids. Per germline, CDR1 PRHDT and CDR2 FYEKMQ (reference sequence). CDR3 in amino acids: CASSFGQGDSPLHF. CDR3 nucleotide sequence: TGTGCCAGCAGCTTCGGACAGGGGGATTCACCCCTCCACTTT.